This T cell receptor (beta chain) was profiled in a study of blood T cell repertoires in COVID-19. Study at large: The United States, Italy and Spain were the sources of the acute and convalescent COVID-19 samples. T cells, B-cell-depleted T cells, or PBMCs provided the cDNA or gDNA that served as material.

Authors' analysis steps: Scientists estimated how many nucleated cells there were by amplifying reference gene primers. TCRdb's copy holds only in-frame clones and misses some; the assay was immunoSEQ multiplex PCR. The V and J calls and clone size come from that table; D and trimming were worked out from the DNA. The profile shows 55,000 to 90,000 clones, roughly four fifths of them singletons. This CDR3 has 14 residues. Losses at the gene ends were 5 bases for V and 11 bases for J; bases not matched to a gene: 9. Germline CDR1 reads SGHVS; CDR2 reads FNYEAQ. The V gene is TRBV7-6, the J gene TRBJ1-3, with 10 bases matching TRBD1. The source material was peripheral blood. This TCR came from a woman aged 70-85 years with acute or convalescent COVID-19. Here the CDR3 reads CASSATGGGNAIYF. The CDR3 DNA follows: TGTGCCAGCAGCGCGACAGGGGGCGGCAATGCCATATATTTT.